This paragraph covers one T cell receptor (beta chain) sequence. The data stem from a study of cytomegalovirus exposure and HLA in healthy donors. Use of 60 Vbeta and 13 Jbeta primers characterized the PCR. Some clones are missing from TCRdb's copy, which holds only in-frame ones; the method was immunoSEQ multiplex PCR. The sample records 140,000 or so clones, roughly 10% being singletons. The V gene end was trimmed by 5 bases and the J gene end by 4 bases; junction bases not matched to a gene: 8. CDR1 is SEHNR, CDR2 FQNEAQ, per germline (reference sequence). The CDR3 sequence is 15 residues long. This receptor was identified in a male donor in good health and CMV-seronegative. The rearrangement uses TRBV7-9 and TRBJ1-1; 9 nucleotides line up with TRBD1. Sequencing input: PBMCs. CDR3 protein: CASSAYRGQGTEAFF. The CDR3 DNA is TGTGCCAGCAGCGCCTACAGGGGGCAGGGCACTGAAGCTTTCTTT.